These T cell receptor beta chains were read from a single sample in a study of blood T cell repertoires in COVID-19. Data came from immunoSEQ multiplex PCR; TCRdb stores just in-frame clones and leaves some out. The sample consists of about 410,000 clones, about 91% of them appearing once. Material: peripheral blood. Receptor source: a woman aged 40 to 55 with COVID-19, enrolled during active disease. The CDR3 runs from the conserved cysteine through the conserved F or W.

CDR3: CASSQGQGYTEAFF
V: TRBV4-2
J: TRBJ1-1

CDR3: CASSLVERDPNEQFF
V: TRBV5-1
J: TRBJ2-1

CDR3: CASSQDGGNSNQPQHF
V: TRBV4-2
J: TRBJ1-5

CDR3: CASSGSGGQGTQETQYF
V: TRBV25-1
J: TRBJ2-5

CDR3: CAWSKDSSNQPQHF
V: TRBV30
J: TRBJ1-5

CDR3: CASSRPGQTFYGYTF
V: TRBV27
J: TRBJ1-2

CDR3: CASSLGQGNTIYF
V: TRBV7-2
J: TRBJ1-3

CDR3: CASSLVPAADGTDIFF
V: TRBV7-9
J: TRBJ2-1

CDR3: CASSLGPGTDTQYF
V: TRBV7-2
J: TRBJ2-3

CDR3: CASSVEAWGPNF
V: TRBV9
J: TRBJ1-3

CDR3: CASSHDSLGEQYF
V: TRBV12-3/TRBV12-4
J: TRBJ2-7

CDR3: CASSPLTGEQYF
V: TRBV7-8
J: TRBJ2-7

CDR3: CASSSRGSGGQPQHF
V: TRBV28
J: TRBJ1-5

CDR3: CASSYRDTNEKLFF
V: TRBV5-8
J: TRBJ1-4

CDR3: CASSAPGEQNTEAFF
V: TRBV13
J: TRBJ1-1

CDR3: CASSADPTGTGNTIYF
V: TRBV9
J: TRBJ1-3

CDR3: CASRRTAGTTSGEQYF
V: TRBV4-3
J: TRBJ2-7

CDR3: CASSQLQGAAQFF
V: TRBV2
J: TRBJ2-1

CDR3: CASSRTGVPSSGNTIYF
V: TRBV5-1
J: TRBJ1-3

CDR3: CASSPYASGGAGTQYF
V: TRBV6-2/TRBV6-3
J: TRBJ2-3

CDR3: CASSLFRGTDSPLHF
V: TRBV27
J: TRBJ1-6

CDR3: CASGSRTSGFYNEQFF
V: TRBV12-5
J: TRBJ2-1

CDR3: CASSIEGDTGELFF
V: TRBV19
J: TRBJ2-2

CDR3: CASSEGQGLFGNTIYF
V: TRBV5-1
J: TRBJ1-3

CDR3: CASSPGNRRSEF
V: TRBV18
J: TRBJ1-1

CDR3: CANILRDRGIRNTEAFF
V: TRBV27
J: TRBJ1-1

CDR3: CASSIVVGNYGYTF
V: TRBV19
J: TRBJ1-2

CDR3: CASSPLGAGARNEQFF
V: TRBV18
J: TRBJ2-1

CDR3: CASSLKDSSPLHF
V: TRBV6-1
J: TRBJ1-6

CDR3: CASSLPSGVTDTQYF
V: TRBV5-4
J: TRBJ2-3

CDR3: CASSSYEISGETQYF
V: TRBV5-5
J: TRBJ2-5

CDR3: CASTLTRNQPQHF
V: TRBV28
J: TRBJ1-5

CDR3: CASSPRGTLRGGYTF
V: TRBV3-1/TRBV3-2
J: TRBJ1-2

CDR3: CASSQSGGFYEQYF
V: TRBV3-1/TRBV3-2
J: TRBJ2-7

CDR3: CASSYSIPSYEQYF
V: TRBV6-5
J: TRBJ2-7

CDR3: CASSYSRTAVGTEAFF
V: TRBV6-5
J: TRBJ1-1

CDR3: CASSTRGRRNEKLFF
V: TRBV19
J: TRBJ1-4

CDR3: CASSEQGRLYEQYF
V: TRBV2
J: TRBJ2-7

CDR3: CASGKGQIQETQYF
V: TRBV6-5
J: TRBJ2-5

CDR3: CASSLGTGKTYEQYF
V: TRBV7-6
J: TRBJ2-7